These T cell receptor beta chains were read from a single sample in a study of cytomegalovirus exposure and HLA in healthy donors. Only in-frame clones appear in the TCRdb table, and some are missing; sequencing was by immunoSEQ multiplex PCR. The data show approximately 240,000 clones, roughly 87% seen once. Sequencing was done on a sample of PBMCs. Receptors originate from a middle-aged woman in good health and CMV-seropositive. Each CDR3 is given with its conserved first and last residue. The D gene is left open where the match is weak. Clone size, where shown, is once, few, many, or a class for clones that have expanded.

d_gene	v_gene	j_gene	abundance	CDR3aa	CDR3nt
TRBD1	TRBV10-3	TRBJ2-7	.	CAISESTGDTGGVGYEQYF	TGTGCCATCAGTGAGTCGACAGGAGATACAGGGGGCGTTGGGTACGAGCAGTACTTC
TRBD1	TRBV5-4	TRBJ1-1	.	CASSLVPIQGDDEAFF	TGTGCCAGCAGCTTGGTCCCTATACAGGGGGATGATGAAGCTTTCTTT
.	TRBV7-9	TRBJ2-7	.	CASSLDVGGYEQYF	TGTGCCAGCAGCTTGGACGTCGGAGGTTACGAGCAGTACTTC
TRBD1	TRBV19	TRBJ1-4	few	CASRNRGRREKLFF	TGTGCCAGTAGGAACAGGGGGAGGAGGGAAAAACTGTTTTTT
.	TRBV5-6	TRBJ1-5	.	CASSLARGQPQHF	TGTGCCAGCAGCTTGGCCAGGGGTCAGCCCCAGCATTTT
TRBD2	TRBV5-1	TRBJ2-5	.	CASSLGLAGTQETQYF	TGCGCCAGCAGCCTCGGACTAGCGGGGACCCAAGAGACCCAGTACTTC
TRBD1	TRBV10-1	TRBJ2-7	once	CASSSGTGSHEQYF	TGCGCCAGCAGCTCCGGGACAGGGTCACACGAGCAGTACTTC
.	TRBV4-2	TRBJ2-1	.	CASSQVGAENEQFF	TGTGCCAGCAGCCAAGTAGGGGCGGAAAATGAGCAGTTCTTC
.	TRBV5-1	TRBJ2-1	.	CASSLHGEQFF	TGCGCCAGCAGCCTCCACGGGGAACAGTTCTTC
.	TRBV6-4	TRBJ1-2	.	CASSATRDGSGYTF	TGTGCCAGCAGTGCCACTCGGGACGGGAGTGGCTACACCTTC
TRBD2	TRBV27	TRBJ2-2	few	CASSLRTSGRANTGELFF	TGTGCCAGCAGTTTAAGGACTAGCGGGAGGGCCAACACCGGGGAGCTGTTTTTT
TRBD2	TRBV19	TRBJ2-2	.	CASSTSRWAGGRDTGELFF	TGTGCCAGTAGTACCTCCCGATGGGCGGGGGGGCGGGACACCGGGGAGCTGTTTTTT
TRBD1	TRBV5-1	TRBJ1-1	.	CASSLAGTGNTEAFF	TGCGCCAGCAGCTTGGCCGGGACAGGGAACACTGAAGCTTTCTTT
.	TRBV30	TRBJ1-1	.	CAWTQLNTEAFF	TGTGCCTGGACCCAATTGAACACTGAAGCTTTCTTT
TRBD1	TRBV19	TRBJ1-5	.	CASSGAGGLNQPQHF	TGTGCCAGTAGTGGGGCAGGGGGACTCAATCAGCCCCAGCATTTT
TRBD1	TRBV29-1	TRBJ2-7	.	CSVEDPRRNRGREQYF	TGCAGCGTTGAAGATCCCCGCAGGAACAGGGGGCGCGAGCAGTACTTC
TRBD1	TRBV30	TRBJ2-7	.	CAWSENRGIRF	TGTGCCTGGAGTGAGAACAGGGGAATCCGCTTC
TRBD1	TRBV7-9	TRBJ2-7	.	CASSRDSYYEQYF	TGTGCCAGCAGCCGGGACAGTTACTACGAGCAGTACTTC
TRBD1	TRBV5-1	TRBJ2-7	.	CASSLDGDSLYEQYF	TGCGCCAGCAGCTTGGACGGGGACAGCCTGTACGAGCAGTACTTC
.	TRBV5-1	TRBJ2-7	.	CASSPLGGSYEQYF	TGCGCCAGCAGCCCCCTGGGTGGGAGCTACGAGCAGTACTTC
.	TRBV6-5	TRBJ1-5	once	CASRQWNQPQHF	TGTGCCAGCAGACAGTGGAATCAGCCCCAGCATTTT
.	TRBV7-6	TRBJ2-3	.	CASSLAGGPRDTQYF	TGTGCCAGCAGCTTAGCGGGGGGGCCGAGAGATACGCAGTATTTT
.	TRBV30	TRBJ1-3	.	CAWNSVDTIYF	TGTGCCTGGAACTCCGTGGACACCATATATTTT
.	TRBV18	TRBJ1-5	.	CASPPGQLLNQPQHF	TGTGCCAGCCCACCAGGACAGCTTCTAAATCAGCCCCAGCATTTT
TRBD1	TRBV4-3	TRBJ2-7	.	CASSPEHDRARDYEQYF	TGCGCCAGCAGCCCTGAACACGACAGGGCCCGTGACTACGAGCAGTACTTC
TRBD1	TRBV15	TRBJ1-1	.	CATSSRTGSNTEAFF	TGTGCCACCAGCAGTCGGACAGGGAGCAACACTGAAGCTTTCTTT
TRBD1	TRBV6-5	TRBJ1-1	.	CASSLDRVAEAFF	TGTGCCAGCAGTCTCGACAGGGTAGCTGAAGCTTTCTTT
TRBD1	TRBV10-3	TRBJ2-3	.	CAISGGDRAHLGGTDTQYF	TGTGCCATCAGTGGTGGGGACAGAGCCCACCTTGGGGGCACAGATACGCAGTATTTT
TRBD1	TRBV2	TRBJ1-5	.	CASSVLGTDNQPQHF	TGTGCCAGCAGCGTGCTGGGGACAGATAATCAGCCCCAGCATTTT
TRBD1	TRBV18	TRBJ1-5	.	CASSPGQGSGNQPQHF	TGTGCCAGCTCACCAGGACAGGGAAGTGGCAATCAGCCCCAGCATTTT
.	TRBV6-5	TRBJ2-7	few	CASSEERGSYEQYF	TGTGCCAGCAGTGAAGAAAGGGGCTCCTACGAGCAGTACTTC
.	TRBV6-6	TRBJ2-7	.	CASSYSQGEQYF	TGTGCCAGCAGTTACTCCCAGGGAGAGCAGTACTTC
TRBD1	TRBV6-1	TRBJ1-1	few	CASSEALSLRGGLRNTEAFF	TGTGCCAGCAGTGAAGCCCTCTCGCTTCGAGGGGGCCTAAGGAACACTGAAGCTTTCTTT
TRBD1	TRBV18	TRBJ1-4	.	CASSFADRGGEKLFF	TGTGCCAGCTCATTCGCCGACAGGGGCGGCGAAAAACTGTTTTTT
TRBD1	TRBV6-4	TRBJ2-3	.	CASSDRGGWGDTQYF	TGTGCCAGCAGTGACCGAGGGGGCTGGGGAGATACGCAGTATTTT
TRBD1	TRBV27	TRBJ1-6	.	CASSGHLTGPDSPLHF	TGTGCCAGCAGTGGCCATCTGACAGGGCCCGATTCACCCCTCCACTTT
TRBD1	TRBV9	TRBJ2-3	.	CASSVVQGLTDTQYF	TGTGCCAGCAGCGTAGTACAGGGGCTCACAGATACGCAGTATTTT